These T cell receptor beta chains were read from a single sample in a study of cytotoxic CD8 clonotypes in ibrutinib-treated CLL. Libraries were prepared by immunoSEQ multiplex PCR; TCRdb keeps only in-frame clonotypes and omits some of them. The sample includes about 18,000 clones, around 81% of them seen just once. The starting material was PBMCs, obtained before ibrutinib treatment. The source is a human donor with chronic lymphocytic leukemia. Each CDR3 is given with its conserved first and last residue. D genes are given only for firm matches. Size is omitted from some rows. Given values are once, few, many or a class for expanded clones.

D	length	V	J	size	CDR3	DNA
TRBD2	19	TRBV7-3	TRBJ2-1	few	CASSLKALTSGRVGYEQFF	TGTGCCAGCAGCTTAAAGGCATTGACTAGCGGGAGAGTTGGCTATGAGCAGTTCTTC
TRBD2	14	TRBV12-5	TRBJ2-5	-	CASGGAGVDETQYF	TGTGCTAGTGGGGGAGCGGGAGTAGACGAGACCCAGTACTTC
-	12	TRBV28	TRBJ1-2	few	CASSPTGYGYTF	TGTGCCAGCAGTCCTACAGGCTATGGCTACACCTTC
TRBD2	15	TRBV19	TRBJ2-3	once	CASSKTSRSTDTQYF	TGTGCCAGTAGTAAGACTAGCAGGAGCACAGATACGCAGTATTTT
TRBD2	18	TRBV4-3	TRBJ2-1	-	CASSQVYRGAGGYNEQFF	TGCGCCAGCAGCCAAGTGTATCGGGGAGCGGGAGGCTACAATGAGCAGTTCTTC
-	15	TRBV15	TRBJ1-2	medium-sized	CATSRDSQGSYGYTF	TGTGCCACCAGCAGAGATAGCCAGGGGAGCTATGGCTACACCTTC
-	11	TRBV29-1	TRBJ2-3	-	CSVEYSDTQYF	TGCAGCGTTGAGTACTCGGATACGCAGTATTTT
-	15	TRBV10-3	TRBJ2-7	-	CAISESTGPNYEQYF	TGTGCCATCAGTGAGTCGACAGGACCCAACTACGAGCAGTACTTC
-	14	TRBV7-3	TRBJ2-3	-	CASSPGTSTDTQYF	TGTGCCAGCAGCCCCGGGACTAGCACAGATACGCAGTATTTT
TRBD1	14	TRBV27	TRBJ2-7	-	CASTGGQGQHEQYF	TGTGCCAGCACCGGAGGACAGGGGCAACACGAGCAGTACTTC
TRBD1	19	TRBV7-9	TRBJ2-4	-	CASSYVVTGDFLAKNIQYF	TGTGCCAGCAGCTATGTGGTGACAGGGGATTTTCTAGCCAAAAACATTCAGTACTTC
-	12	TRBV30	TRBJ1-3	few	CAWGGSGNTIYF	TGTGCCTGGGGTGGGTCTGGAAACACCATATATTTT
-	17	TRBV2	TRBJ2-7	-	CASSEDGLAESSYEQYF	TGTGCCAGCAGTGAAGATGGTCTAGCCGAAAGCTCCTACGAGCAGTACTTC
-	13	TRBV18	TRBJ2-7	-	CASSPPGPREQYF	TGTGCCAGCTCACCACCAGGACCTAGGGAGCAGTACTTC
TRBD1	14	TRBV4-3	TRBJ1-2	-	CASSQGQGGNGYTF	TGCGCCAGCAGCCAAGGACAGGGAGGCAATGGCTACACCTTC
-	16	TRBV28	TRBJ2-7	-	CASSRPSWENFYEQYF	TGTGCCAGCAGCCGACCATCTTGGGAAAATTTCTACGAGCAGTACTTC
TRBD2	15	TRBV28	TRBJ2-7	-	CATLRAGELLDEQYF	TGTGCCACCCTTCGGGCGGGAGAATTATTGGACGAGCAGTACTTC
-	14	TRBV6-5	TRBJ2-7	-	CASSSGYASYEQYF	TGTGCCAGCAGTTCCGGTTATGCCTCCTACGAGCAGTACTTC
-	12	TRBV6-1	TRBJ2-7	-	CASVNREYEQYF	TGTGCCAGCGTAAACCGGGAGTACGAGCAGTACTTC
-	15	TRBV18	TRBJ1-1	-	CASSPRGILNTEAFF	TGTGCCAGCTCACCGAGGGGGATACTGAACACTGAAGCTTTCTTT
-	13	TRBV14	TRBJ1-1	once	CASSQIRRVEAFF	TGTGCCAGCAGCCAGATTAGACGGGTTGAAGCTTTCTTT
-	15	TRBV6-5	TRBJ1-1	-	CASSYSTRGNTEAFF	TGTGCCAGCAGTTACTCGACTCGCGGAAACACTGAAGCTTTCTTT
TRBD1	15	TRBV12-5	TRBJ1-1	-	CASGTGGTANTEAFF	TGTGCTAGTGGGACTGGTGGGACAGCGAACACTGAAGCTTTCTTT
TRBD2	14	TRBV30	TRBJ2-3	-	CVWSRTSGADTQYF	TGTGTCTGGAGTCGGACTAGCGGAGCAGATACGCAGTATTTT
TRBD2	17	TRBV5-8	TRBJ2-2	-	CASSFFRREGNTGELFF	TGTGCCAGCAGCTTTTTTCGTCGGGAGGGGAACACCGGGGAGCTGTTTTTT
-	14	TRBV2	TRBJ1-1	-	CASRGDAGNTEAFF	TGTGCCAGCAGGGGCGATGCGGGGAACACTGAAGCTTTCTTT
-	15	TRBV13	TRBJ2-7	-	CASSARGGGYYEQYF	TGTGCCAGCAGCGCAAGGGGAGGCGGGTACTACGAGCAGTACTTC
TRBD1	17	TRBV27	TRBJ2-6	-	CASTLRGTDSGANVLTF	TGTGCCAGCACCTTAAGGGGGACAGATTCTGGGGCCAACGTCCTGACTTTC
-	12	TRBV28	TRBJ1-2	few	CASTGANYGYTF	TGTGCCAGCACCGGGGCTAACTATGGCTACACCTTC
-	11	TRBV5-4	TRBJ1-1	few	CASSENTEAFF	TGTGCCAGCAGCGAGAACACTGAAGCTTTCTTT
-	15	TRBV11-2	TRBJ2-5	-	CASSGAGLAGETQYF	TGTGCCAGCAGCGGCGCAGGTCTGGCCGGAGAGACCCAGTACTTC
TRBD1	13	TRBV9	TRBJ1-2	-	CASSGTGGEGYTF	TGTGCCAGCAGCGGGACAGGAGGCGAGGGCTACACCTTC
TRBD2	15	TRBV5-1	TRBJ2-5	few	CASSRLAGGQETQYF	TGCGCCAGCAGTCGGCTAGCGGGAGGCCAAGAGACCCAGTACTTC
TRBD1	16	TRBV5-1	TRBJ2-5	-	CASSRVTGGDRETQYF	TGCGCCAGCAGCCGGGTCACAGGGGGCGACCGGGAGACCCAGTACTTC
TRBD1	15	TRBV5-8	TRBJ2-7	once	CASSDTDRAAYEQYF	TGTGCCAGCAGCGACACAGACAGGGCGGCCTACGAGCAGTACTTC
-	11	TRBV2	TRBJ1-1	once	CARKLEGWAFF	TGTGCCAGAAAACTGGAGGGGTGGGCTTTCTTT
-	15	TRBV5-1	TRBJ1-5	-	CASSSGDSLNQPQHF	TGCGCCAGCAGCTCGGGAGACAGCCTCAATCAGCCCCAGCATTTT
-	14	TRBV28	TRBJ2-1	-	CASSPGGPRGEQFF	TGTGCCAGCAGCCCCGGGGGACCCCGTGGCGAGCAGTTCTTC
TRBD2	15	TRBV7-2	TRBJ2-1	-	CASSRTSGSHNEQFF	TGTGCCAGCAGCCGGACTAGCGGGTCCCACAATGAGCAGTTCTTC
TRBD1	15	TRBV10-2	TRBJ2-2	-	CASSAGQANTGELFF	TGCGCCAGCAGTGCGGGACAGGCGAACACCGGGGAGCTGTTTTTT
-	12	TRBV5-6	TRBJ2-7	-	CASSLGRREQYF	TGTGCCAGCAGCTTGGGTCGGAGGGAGCAGTACTTC
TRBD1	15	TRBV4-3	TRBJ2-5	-	CASSPGPGQQETQYF	TGCGCCAGCAGCCCAGGACCGGGACAGCAAGAGACCCAGTACTTC
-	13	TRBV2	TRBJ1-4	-	CASSLDYGEKLFF	TGTGCCAGCAGTTTAGACTACGGAGAAAAACTGTTTTTT
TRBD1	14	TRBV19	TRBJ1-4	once	CASTPGQGFGKLFF	TGTGCCAGTACCCCCGGACAGGGGTTTGGAAAACTGTTTTTT
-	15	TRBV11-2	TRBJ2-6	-	CASSLALSGANVLTF	TGTGCCAGCAGCTTGGCTCTCTCTGGGGCCAACGTCCTGACTTTC
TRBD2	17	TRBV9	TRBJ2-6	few	CASSAGLAGGGANVLTF	TGTGCCAGCAGCGCGGGACTAGCGGGAGGTGGGGCCAACGTCCTGACTTTC
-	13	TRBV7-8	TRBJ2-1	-	CASSPPRDNEQFF	TGTGCCAGCAGCCCCCCCCGGGACAATGAGCAGTTCTTC
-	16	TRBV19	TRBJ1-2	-	CATKERGGRIFNGYTF	TGTGCCACGAAAGAGAGAGGGGGACGAATATTTAATGGCTACACCTTC
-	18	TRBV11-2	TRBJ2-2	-	CASSGYTGTYTNAGELFF	TGTGCCAGCAGCGGATATACCGGGACTTATACAAACGCCGGGGAGCTGTTTTTT